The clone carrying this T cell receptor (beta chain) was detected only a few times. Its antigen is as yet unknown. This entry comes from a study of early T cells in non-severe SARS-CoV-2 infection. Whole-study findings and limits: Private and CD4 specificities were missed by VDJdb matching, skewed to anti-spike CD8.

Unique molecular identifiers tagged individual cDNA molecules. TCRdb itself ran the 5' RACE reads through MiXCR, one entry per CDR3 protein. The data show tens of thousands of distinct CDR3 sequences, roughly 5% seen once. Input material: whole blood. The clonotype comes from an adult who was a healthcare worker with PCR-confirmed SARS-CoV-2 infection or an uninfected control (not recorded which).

CDR3 region: CASSPWDRATGELFF. CDR3 nucleotides: TGTGCCAGCAGCCCTTGGGACAGGGCCACCGGGGAGCTGTTTTTT. The genes are TRBV9 and TRBJ2-2, with 9 nucleotides matching TRBD1. After removal of 4 bases from V and 4 bases from J, the junction contained 5 bases not matched to a gene. The CDR3 has 15 amino acids. From germline, CDR1 is SGDLS and CDR2 YYNGEE. Using reference TRBV9 and TRBJ2-2 for the parts outside the CDR3, the full variable domain is DSGVTQTPKHLITATGQRVTLRCSPRSGDLSVYWYQQSLDQGLQFLIQYYNGEERAKGNILERFSAQQFPDLHSELNLSSLELGDSALYFCASSPWDRATGELFFGEGSRLTVL.